These 5 T cell receptor beta chains came from one sample sequenced in a study of blood T cells in healthy people across ages. Together with a sample-barcoded 5' primer, a J-beta primer mix was included in a second PCR lasting roughly 6 to 12 cycles. TCRdb re-called the 5' RACE reads through MiXCR, storing one row per CDR3 protein. The sample shows roughly 1,500,000 distinct CDR3 sequences, around two fifths of them seen only once. Sequenced input: blood. The receptors stem from a woman aged 18-30 years in good health.

The chain combines TRBV6-2 or TRBV6-3 with TRBJ2-4, with D perhaps TRBD2 (6 bases). The J call is in doubt because the DNA end fits TRBJ2-7 better. The CDR3 has 16 residues. Per the germline V gene, CDR1 is MNHEY and CDR2 is SVGEGT. The CDR3 DNA reads as TGTGCCAGCGTGGAGACGGGACTCACCGTTCCGTACGAGCAGTACTTC. Translated: CASVETGLTVPYEQYF.

The chain carries TRBV6-1 and TRBJ1-2, with 12 bases that match TRBD1. Trimming removed 8 bases from V and 4 bases from J; junction bases left unmatched: 5. The CDR3 is 14 residues long. The germline V gene encodes CDR1 MNHNS and CDR2 SASEGT. The CDR3 DNA follows: TGTGCCAGCCGGGACAGGGGGCTTAGCTATGGCTACACCTTC. Encoded protein: CASRDRGLSYGYTF.

The table lists this clonotype with a few counts. CDR3 nucleotide sequence: TGTGCCAGCAGCGTCGCCGGGACTAGCGGCACAGATACGCAGTATTTT. Translated, it gives CASSVAGTSGTDTQYF. The chain carries TRBV13 and TRBJ2-3, with 10 bases fitting TRBD2. V was clipped by 5 bases and J by 1 base; unmatched bases: 6. CDR1 PRHDT and CDR2 FYEKMQ come from the germline V gene (reference sequence). The CDR3 loop spans 16 amino acids. The whole variable domain, remainder taken from reference TRBV13 and TRBJ2-3, is AAGVIQSPRHLIKEKRETATLKCYPIPRHDTVYWYQQGPGQDPQFLISFYEKMQSDKGSIPDRFSAQQFSDYHSELNMSSLELGDSALYFCASSVAGTSGTDTQYFGPGTRLTVL.

The J gene is TRBJ2-7, the V gene TRBV4-1; D possibly corresponds to TRBD2 (6 bases). This CDR3 comprises 17 residues. V lost 0 bases to trimming and J lost 5 bases, with 20 bases between them. CDR1 and CDR2 from the germline V gene are MGHRA and YSYEKL. CDR3 sequence (DNA): TGCGCCAGCAGCCAAGATCTAGTCCTAGCGCTGGGGGACGAGCAGTACTTC. Translated, it gives CASSQDLVLALGDEQYF.

The table lists this clonotype with a few counts. The chain has TRBV5-5 and TRBJ2-2; 7 positions match TRBD2. With V trimmed by 4 bases and J by 1 base, 7 bases remained unmatched. Germline V gene sequence: CDR1 SGHKS, CDR2 YYEKEE (reference sequence). This CDR3 is built from 16 residues. CDR3 amino acids: CASSARGEQNTGELFF. The CDR3 DNA reads as TGTGCCAGCAGCGCACGGGGGGAGCAGAACACCGGGGAGCTGTTTTTT.